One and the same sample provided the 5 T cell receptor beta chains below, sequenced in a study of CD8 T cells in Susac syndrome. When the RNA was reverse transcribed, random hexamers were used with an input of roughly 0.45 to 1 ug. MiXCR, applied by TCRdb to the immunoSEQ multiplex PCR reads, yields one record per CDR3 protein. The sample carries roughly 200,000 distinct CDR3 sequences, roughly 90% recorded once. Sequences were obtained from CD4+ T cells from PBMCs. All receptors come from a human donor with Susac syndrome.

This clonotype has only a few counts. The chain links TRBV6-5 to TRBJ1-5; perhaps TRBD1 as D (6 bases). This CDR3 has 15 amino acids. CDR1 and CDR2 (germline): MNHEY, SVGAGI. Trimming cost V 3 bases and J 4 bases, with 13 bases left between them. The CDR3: CASSYGRGNNQPQHF. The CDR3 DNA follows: TGTGCCAGCAGTTATGGGAGGGGGAATAATCAGCCCCAGCATTTT.

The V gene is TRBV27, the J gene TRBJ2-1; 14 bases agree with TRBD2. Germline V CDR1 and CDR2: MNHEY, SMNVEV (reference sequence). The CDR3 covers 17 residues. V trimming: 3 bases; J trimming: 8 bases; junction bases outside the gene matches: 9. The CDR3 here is CASSLTGTSGGSHEQFF. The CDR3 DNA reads TGTGCCAGCAGTTTGACAGGGACTAGCGGGGGATCCCATGAGCAGTTCTTC.

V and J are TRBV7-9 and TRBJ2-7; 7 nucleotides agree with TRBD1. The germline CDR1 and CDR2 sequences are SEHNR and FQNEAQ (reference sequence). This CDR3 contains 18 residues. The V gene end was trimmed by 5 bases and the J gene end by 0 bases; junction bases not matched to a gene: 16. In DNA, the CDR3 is TGTGCCAGCAGCACACCAACCGACAGGGTTGGGGGCTCCTACGAGCAGTACTTC. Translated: CASSTPTDRVGGSYEQYF. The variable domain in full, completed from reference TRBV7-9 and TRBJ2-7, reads DTGVSQNPRHKITKRGQNVTFRCDPISEHNRLYWYRQTLGQGPEFLTYFQNEAQLEKSRLLSDRFSAERPKGSFSTLEIQRTEQGDSAMYLCASSTPTDRVGGSYEQYFGPGTRLTVT.

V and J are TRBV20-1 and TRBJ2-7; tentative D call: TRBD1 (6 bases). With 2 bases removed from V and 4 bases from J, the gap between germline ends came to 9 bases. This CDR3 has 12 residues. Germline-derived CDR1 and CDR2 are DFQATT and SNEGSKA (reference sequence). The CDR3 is CSARRTDYEQYF. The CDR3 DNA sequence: TGCAGTGCTAGAAGGACAGATTACGAGCAGTACTTC.

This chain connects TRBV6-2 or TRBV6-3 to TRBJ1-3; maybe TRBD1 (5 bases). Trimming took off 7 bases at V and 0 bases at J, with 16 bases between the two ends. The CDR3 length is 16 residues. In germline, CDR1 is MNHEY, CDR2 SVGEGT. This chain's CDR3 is CASNPPTEDSGNTIYF. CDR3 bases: TGTGCCAGCAATCCCCCGACAGAGGACTCTGGAAACACCATATATTTT.